This T cell receptor (beta chain) was observed in a study of T-cell memory formation after mild COVID-19. General study results and limits: Contracting clones localized mainly to CM and EM when CD4+ and mainly to EMRA when CD8+.

With respect to this clonotype: Its matching antigen is unknown.

The CDR3 consists of 12 residues. The germline gives CDR1 DFQATT, CDR2 SNEGSKA (reference sequence). Trimming left V 3 bases short and J 6 bases short, with 11 bases between. TCRdb re-called the 5' RACE reads with MiXCR, one entry per CDR3 protein. The data contain 400,000 to 550,000 distinct CDR3 sequences, roughly 25% of them seen just once; the ten biggest clones take up approximately 13%. The chain has TRBV20-1 and TRBJ2-5; D may correspond to TRBD1 or TRBD2 (5 bases each). This TCR was sampled from an adult woman who had mild COVID-19 (a few samples of this study predate the infection). Cell type and time point are not known. Specimen: PBMCs or a T cell subset sorted from them (not recorded which). CDR3 sequence: CSASGAGQTQYF. The CDR3 region has the DNA TGCAGTGCTAGCGGGGCGGGTCAGACCCAGTACTTC.